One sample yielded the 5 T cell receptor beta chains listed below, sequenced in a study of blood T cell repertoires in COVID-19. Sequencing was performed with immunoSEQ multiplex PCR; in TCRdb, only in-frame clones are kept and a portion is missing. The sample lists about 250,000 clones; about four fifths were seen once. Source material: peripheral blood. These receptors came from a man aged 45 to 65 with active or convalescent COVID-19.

The DNA of the CDR3 is TGTGCCAGCTCACGCGGACAGAGTGGACCCCTCCACTTT. It yields the protein CASSRGQSGPLHF. The V call is TRBV18, the J call TRBJ1-6, with a weak D call TRBD1 (6 bases). Germline values: CDR1 KGHSH, CDR2 LQKENI. The CDR3 spans 13 residues. Trimming stripped 4 bases from V and 12 bases from J, with 13 bases between.

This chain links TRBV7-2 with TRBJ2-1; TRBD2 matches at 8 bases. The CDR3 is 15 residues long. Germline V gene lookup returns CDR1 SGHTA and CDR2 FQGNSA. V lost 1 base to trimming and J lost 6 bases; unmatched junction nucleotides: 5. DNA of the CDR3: TGTGCCAGCAGCTTAGACTCCCGGGGGGGCAATGAGCAGTTCTTC. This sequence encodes CASSLDSRGGNEQFF.

CDR3 in amino acids: CASSISRTGDSYEQYF. CDR3 in DNA: TGTGCCAGTAGTATATCGCGGACAGGGGATTCCTACGAGCAGTACTTC. The chain recombines TRBV19 with TRBJ2-7, with 9 nucleotides matching TRBD1. The CDR3 runs 16 residues. Germline V gene data show CDR1 as LNHDA and CDR2 as SQIVND (reference sequence). After removal of 2 bases from V and 1 base from J, the junction contained 6 bases not matched to a gene.

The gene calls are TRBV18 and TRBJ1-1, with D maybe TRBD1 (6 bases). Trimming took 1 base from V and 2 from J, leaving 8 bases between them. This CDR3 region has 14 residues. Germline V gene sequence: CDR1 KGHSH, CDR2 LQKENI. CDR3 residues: CASSPQQGNTEAFF. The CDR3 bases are TGTGCCAGCTCACCACAACAGGGTAACACTGAAGCTTTCTTT.

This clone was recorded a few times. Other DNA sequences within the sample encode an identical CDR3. CDR3 region: CASSQDGSGSFANTGELFF. The CDR3 DNA follows: TGCGCCAGCAGCCAAGATGGGTCCGGTAGCTTTGCGAACACCGGGGAGCTGTTTTTT. The rearrangement joins TRBV4-1 to TRBJ2-2, with no clear D. Deletions cut 0 bases from V and 0 bases from J, with 17 bases between. This CDR3 has 19 amino acids. CDR1 is MGHRA and CDR2 is YSYEKL in the germline V gene.